Listed below are T cell receptor beta chains from one sample, sequenced in a study of Graves' ophthalmopathy and Graves' hyperthyroidism. From the multiplex PCR reads, TCRdb called clonotypes with MiXCR, one entry per CDR3 protein. The sample lists about 740,000 distinct CDR3 sequences, 40% seen once, with approximately 46% in the top ten. The sequenced sample consisted of peripheral blood. The origin of the receptors is an adult man with Graves' ophthalmopathy. Each CDR3 is given with its conserved first and last residue. The D gene is left open where the match is weak. For some rows the clone size is stated as once, few or many, or as a class when expanded; others skip it.

J gene,D gene,clone size,V gene,CDR3 DNA,CDR3 protein
TRBJ2-1,TRBD2,.,TRBV29-1,TGCAGCGTTGTCATCCTAGCGGGCGATGAGCAGTTCTTC,CSVVILAGDEQFF
TRBJ2-7,.,.,TRBV7-2,TGTGCCAGCAGCTTAGGCGCGGGGAAGCCTTACGAGCAGTACTTC,CASSLGAGKPYEQYF
TRBJ2-7,.,few,TRBV5-8,TGTGCCAGCAGCCAATTGGGTCGCGGCAGGACCATCTACGAGCAGTACTTC,CASSQLGRGRTIYEQYF
TRBJ1-1,TRBD1,few,TRBV5-1,TGCGCCAGCACCGACGGAACAGGGGGTTTTTCCACTGAAGCTTTCTTT,CASTDGTGGFSTEAFF
TRBJ2-7,.,.,TRBV20-1,TGCAGTGTGAGTGTGTTGCGCAGGGAAGGACACGAGCAGTACTTC,CSVSVLRREGHEQYF
TRBJ1-6,.,many,TRBV7-9,TGTGCCAGCAGCTTACAGGGTAGCCGCTCACCCCTCCACTTT,CASSLQGSRSPLHF
TRBJ1-2,.,.,TRBV11-2,TGTGCCAGCAGCCAAGTCGCAGGTGAAGGGAGCTACACCTTC,CASSQVAGEGSYTF
TRBJ2-7,TRBD1,.,TRBV29-1,TGCAGCGCTCGGGACAGGGACGGCGAGCAGTACTTC,CSARDRDGEQYF
TRBJ1-1,TRBD1,many,TRBV7-9,TGTGCCAGCAGCTTGTCGGTACTGACAGGGTTTGGGACTGAAGCTTTCTTT,CASSLSVLTGFGTEAFF
TRBJ2-7,TRBD1,.,TRBV12-3/TRBV12-4,TGTGCCAGCAGTCCTCTGGACAGGAAGTACGAGCAGTACTTC,CASSPLDRKYEQYF
TRBJ1-1,.,few,TRBV9,TGTGCCAGCAGCGTAGCTCAAGGAAGAGACACTGAAGCTTTCTTT,CASSVAQGRDTEAFF
TRBJ2-2,TRBD2,.,TRBV25-1,TGTGCCAGCAGTTACTCCAGCGGGGGGGCCGGGGAGCTGTTTTTT,CASSYSSGGAGELFF
TRBJ1-2,.,many,TRBV14,TGTGCCAGCAGCCAAGGGGCAACTAACTATGGCTACACCTTC,CASSQGATNYGYTF
TRBJ2-5,TRBD2,many,TRBV25-1,TGTGCCAGCAGTGAATTGGCGGGGGGCATCCTCCAAGAGACCCAGTACTTC,CASSELAGGILQETQYF
TRBJ1-5,.,.,TRBV20-1,TGCAGTGCTAGTGTCCCGGGACCTCGTAATCAGCCCCAGCATTTT,CSASVPGPRNQPQHF
TRBJ1-5,TRBD1,.,TRBV2,TGTGCCAGCAGGGAAAGACAGGGAGGCAATCAGCCCCAGCATTTT,CASRERQGGNQPQHF